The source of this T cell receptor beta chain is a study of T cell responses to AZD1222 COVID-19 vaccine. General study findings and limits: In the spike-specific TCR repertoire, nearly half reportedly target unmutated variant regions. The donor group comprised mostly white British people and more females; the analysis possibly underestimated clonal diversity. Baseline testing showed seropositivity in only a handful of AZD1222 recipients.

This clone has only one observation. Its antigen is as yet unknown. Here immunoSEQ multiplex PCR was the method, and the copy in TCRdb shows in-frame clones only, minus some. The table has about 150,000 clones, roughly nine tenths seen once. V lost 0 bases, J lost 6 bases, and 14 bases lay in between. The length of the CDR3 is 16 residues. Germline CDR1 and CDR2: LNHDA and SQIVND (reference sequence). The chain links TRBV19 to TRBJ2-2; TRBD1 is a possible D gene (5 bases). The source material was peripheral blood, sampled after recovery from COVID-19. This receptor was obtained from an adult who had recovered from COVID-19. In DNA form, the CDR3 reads TGTGCCAGTAGTATAGAACCAGGGCTAAAGTCCGGGGAGCTGTTTTTT. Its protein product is CASSIEPGLKSGELFF.